These 25 T cell receptor beta chains were all obtained from the same sample, sequenced in a study of Ad26.COV2.S vaccination and SARS-CoV-2 variants. Profiled with immunoSEQ multiplex PCR; TCRdb holds only in-frame clones, not every one. The profile shows about 440,000 clones, roughly 88% of them singletons. Treatment indicated: approximately 18 received Ad26.COV2.S at low or high dose, single or two shots; about 5 received placebo; per-sample allocation not given. Sampling was done on day 63 after the first vaccine or placebo injection. The material sequenced was peripheral blood, taken in a trial of Ad26.COV2.S vaccine versus placebo. The receptors originated from a person between 18 and 65 years old who received the Ad26.COV2.S COVID-19 vaccine or a placebo.

The chain recombines TRBV5-6 with TRBJ2-1; D is uncertain. Germline values: CDR1 SGHDT, CDR2 YYEEEE. V lost 3 bases, J lost 0 bases, and 10 bases lay in between. The CDR3 has 15 amino acids. CDR3 coding DNA: TGTGCCAGCAGCTGGAGAAGGAGCTCCTACAATGAGCAGTTCTTC. It specifies CASSWRRSSYNEQFF. The variable domain in full, completed from reference TRBV5-6 and TRBJ2-1, reads DAGVTQSPTHLIKTRGQQVTLRCSPKSGHDTVSWYQQALGQGPQFIFQYYEEEERQRGNFPDRFSGHQFPNYSSELNVNALLLGDSALYLCASSWRRSSYNEQFFGPGTRLTVL.

The chain recombines TRBV2 with TRBJ1-3; no reliable D call. CDR3 length: 15 residues. V gave up 5 bases and J gave up 0 bases, with 11 bases separating them. The germline gives CDR1 SNHLY, CDR2 FYNNEI. The CDR3 DNA reads TGTGCCAGCAGTCTGGAGGACTTCTCTGGAAACACCATATATTTT. Translation gives CASSLEDFSGNTIYF.

This clone was picked up one time. In the same sample, other DNA sequences code for this CDR3. The CDR3 is CASSPGTGAYEQYF. For the CDR3, the DNA is TGTGCCAGTAGTCCAGGGACAGGGGCCTACGAGCAGTACTTC. The chain links TRBV19 to TRBJ2-7; 10 bases line up with TRBD1. The CDR3 is 14 amino acids. V lost 5 bases, J lost 2 bases, and 3 bases stayed unmatched. Looked up from germline, CDR1 is LNHDA and CDR2 is SQIVND (reference sequence).

This chain joins TRBV27 and TRBJ2-1; D not resolved. The germline V gene encodes CDR1 MNHEY and CDR2 SMNVEV (reference sequence). V was trimmed by 3 bases and J by 0 bases, leaving 6 bases between them. CDR3 length equals 14 residues. This CDR3 is CASSFEGSYNEQFF. Here the CDR3 DNA reads TGTGCCAGCAGTTTCGAAGGCTCCTACAATGAGCAGTTCTTC.

The chain combines TRBV3-1 (or the pseudogene TRBV3-2) with TRBJ2-7, with unresolved D. With 1 base removed from V and 2 bases from J, the gap between germline ends came to 9 bases. The CDR3 is 14 amino acids. Germline CDR1 LGHDT, CDR2 YNNKEL (reference sequence). The CDR3 DNA follows: TGTGCCAGCAGCCAAGGAAACGGGCCCTACGAGCAGTACTTC. Translating it yields CASSQGNGPYEQYF.

The gene calls are TRBV19 and TRBJ1-4; D not resolved. The germline V and J ends were trimmed by 2 bases and 8 bases, with 12 bases remaining between them. The germline V gene has CDR1 LNHDA and CDR2 SQIVND (reference sequence). This CDR3 comprises 14 residues. The DNA for the CDR3 is TGTGCCAGTAGTATAACTGGGGAGAGGGAAAAACTGTTTTTT. This gives the protein CASSITGEREKLFF.

For this clone: The same CDR3 arises from other DNA sequences in this sample as well. The rearrangement links TRBV28 to TRBJ2-3, with D perhaps matching TRBD2 (6 bases). The CDR3 covers 14 residues. Germline V gene lookup returns CDR1 MDHEN and CDR2 SYDVKM. Deletions cut 2 bases from V and 2 bases from J, with 8 bases between. The CDR3 coding sequence is TGTGCCAGCAGTTTAGGGACTTCCACAGATACGCAGTATTTT. Amino acids: CASSLGTSTDTQYF. The variable domain in full, completed from reference TRBV28 and TRBJ2-3, reads DVKVTQSSRYLVKRTGEKVFLECVQDMDHENMFWYRQDPGLGLRLIYFSYDVKMKEKGDIPEGYSVSREKKERFSLILESASTNQTSMYLCASSLGTSTDTQYFGPGTRLTVL.

The chain joins TRBV19 to TRBJ2-1; 12 bases are a match to TRBD2. Trimming at V came to 6 bases and at J to 1 base, leaving 7 bases not matched to a gene. The CDR3 spans 17 residues. Germline V gene lookup returns CDR1 LNHDA and CDR2 SQIVND (reference sequence). The CDR3 nucleotides read TGTGCCAGTAGCACACTACTAGCGGGAGGATCCTACAATGAGCAGTTCTTC. Its protein is CASSTLLAGGSYNEQFF.

The chain combines TRBV5-4 with TRBJ2-7; a possible D gene is TRBD1 (6 bases). This CDR3 spans 13 amino acids. CDR1 and CDR2 from the germline V gene are SGHNT and YYREEE (reference sequence). Trimming removed 4 bases at V and 2 bases at J, with 10 bases between. The chain's CDR3 is CASSRDTTYEQYF. CDR3 DNA: TGTGCCAGCAGCCGGGACACAACCTACGAGCAGTACTTC.

This clone was counted between two and nine times. This rearrangement joins TRBV2 to TRBJ2-7; D gene unclear. V shed 6 bases and J shed 0 bases, with 6 bases lying between them. The CDR3 runs 12 residues. Looked up from germline, CDR1 is SNHLY and CDR2 is FYNNEI. This CDR3 reads CASRESSYEQYF. CDR3 nucleotides: TGTGCCAGCAGGGAGAGCTCCTACGAGCAGTACTTC.

The count of this clone is one. The chain is built from TRBV30 and TRBJ2-5, with D uncertain. Trimming removed 2 bases from V and 4 bases from J, with 14 bases in between. Germline V gene data show CDR1 as GTSNPN and CDR2 as SVGIG (reference sequence). The CDR3 runs to 14 residues. The CDR3, as DNA: TGTGCCTGGAGTATCGTCGGTCCAGGAGAGACCCAGTACTTC. It encodes CAWSIVGPGETQYF. The full variable domain, completed using reference TRBV30 and TRBJ2-5, is SQTIHQWPATLVQPVGSPLSLECTVEGTSNPNLYWYRQAAGRGLQLLFYSVGIGQISSEVPQNLSASRPQDRQFILSSKKLLLSDSGFYLCAWSIVGPGETQYFGPGTRLLVL.

The gene calls are TRBV24-1 and TRBJ2-5, with a weak D call TRBD1 (6 bases). Germline CDR1 KGHDR, CDR2 SFDVKD. The CDR3 consists of 17 residues. Trimming stripped 0 bases from V and 2 bases from J, with 15 bases between. The CDR3 nucleotides read TGTGCCACCAGTGATTTGTCCTCGACAGGTTTTCAAGAGACCCAGTACTTC. It yields the protein CATSDLSSTGFQETQYF.

This chain connects TRBV6-1 to TRBJ1-5; no reliable D call. CDR1 is MNHNS and CDR2 is SASEGT in the germline V gene. The ends were cut back, 2 bases at V and 2 bases at J, with 4 bases in the middle. The CDR3 has 13 amino acids. DNA for the CDR3: TGTGCCAGCAGTGAAAGACGCAATCAGCCCCAGCATTTT. Its translation is CASSERRNQPQHF.

This rearrangement joins TRBV10-3 to TRBJ2-7; TRBD2 is a possible D gene (5 bases). This CDR3 comprises 11 residues. Trimming stripped 10 bases from V and 5 bases from J, with 12 bases between. Germline V gene data show CDR1 as ENHRY and CDR2 as SYGVKD. The CDR3 nucleotides read TGTGCCACCCGGGGTCGGGACGAGCAGTACTTC. It yields the protein CATRGRDEQYF.

The gene calls are TRBV6-5 and TRBJ2-3, with D perhaps given as TRBD1 or TRBD2 (5 bases each). There are 15 residues in the CDR3. Trimming left V 7 bases short and J 2 bases short, with 16 bases between. CDR1 and CDR2 (germline): MNHEY, SVGAGI. The CDR3 region has the DNA TGTGCCAGCAACCCAGGGAGCCGGACCACAGATACGCAGTATTTT. Its protein is CASNPGSRTTDTQYF.

The V and J genes are TRBV28 and TRBJ2-7; unclear D gene. Trimming took off 2 bases at V and 0 bases at J, with 17 bases between the two ends. Germline V gene data show CDR1 as MDHEN and CDR2 as SYDVKM. This CDR3 comprises 17 residues. CDR3 loop: CASSLLLLSGLSYEQYF. CDR3 nucleotides: TGTGCCAGCAGTTTACTACTGTTATCGGGCCTCTCCTACGAGCAGTACTTC.

The J gene is TRBJ1-2, the V gene TRBV2; a weak D match, TRBD1 (6 bases). This CDR3 has 11 amino acids. V shed 7 bases and J shed 14 bases, with 17 bases lying between them. Germline V gives CDR1 SNHLY, CDR2 FYNNEI. For the CDR3, the DNA is TGTGCCAGCACCCCGGGAGGGGGGGTGACCTTC. This gives the protein CASTPGGGVTF. Variable domain in full (rest from reference TRBV2 and TRBJ1-2): EPEVTQTPSHQVTQMGQEVILRCVPISNHLYFYWYRQILGQKVEFLVSFYNNEISEKSEIFDDQFSVERPDGSNFTLKIRSTKLEDSAMYFCASTPGGGVTFGSGTRLTVV.

This clone was picked up one time. The genes are TRBV18 and TRBJ2-7; D possibly uses TRBD1 or TRBD2 (6 bases each). The CDR3 runs 12 residues. V lost 5 bases and J lost 6, with 11 bases in between. Germline V gene lookup returns CDR1 KGHSH and CDR2 LQKENI. This CDR3 reads CASSEGGGEQYF. CDR3 coding DNA: TGTGCCAGCTCAGAGGGGGGTGGCGAGCAGTACTTC.

The chain couples TRBV19 to TRBJ2-2; 10 nucleotides agree with TRBD2. The germline CDR1 and CDR2 sequences are LNHDA and SQIVND (reference sequence). The CDR3 sequence is 16 residues long. Trimming at V came to 8 bases and at J to 4 bases, leaving 10 bases not matched to a gene. Written as DNA, the CDR3 is TGTGCCAGTGCAGTCGTGGCTAGCGGGAGCACCGGGGAGCTGTTTTTT. The encoded protein is CASAVVASGSTGELFF.

V usage is TRBV20-1 and J usage is TRBJ2-7; 12 bases map to TRBD2. The CDR3 is 16 amino acids. The germline CDR1 and CDR2 sequences are DFQATT and SNEGSKA (reference sequence). With V trimmed by 3 bases and J by 3 bases, 9 bases remained unmatched. For the CDR3, the DNA is TGCAGTGCTAGTACTAGCGGGAGGACCGGTATCTACGAGCAGTACTTC. Translation: CSASTSGRTGIYEQYF.

This sequence joins TRBV28 and TRBJ2-6; D might be TRBD1 (6 bases). The germline V gene has CDR1 MDHEN and CDR2 SYDVKM. This CDR3 region has 18 residues. V was trimmed by 2 bases and J by 0 bases, leaving 14 bases between them. CDR3 protein: CASSLRGTFISGANVLTF. CDR3 bases: TGTGCCAGCAGTTTAAGGGGGACCTTTATCTCTGGGGCCAACGTCCTGACTTTC.

The gene calls are TRBV27 and TRBJ2-3, with 8 nucleotides matching TRBD1. This CDR3 contains 15 residues. The V gene's germline CDR1 is MNHEY and CDR2 SMNVEV (reference sequence). V trimming: 5 bases; J trimming: 6 bases; junction bases outside the gene matches: 10. CDR3 DNA: TGTGCCAGCAGTATTCGACAGGGGTTAGAGGATACGCAGTATTTT. Translating it yields CASSIRQGLEDTQYF.

This clone occurred a few times. This rearrangement joins TRBV10-3 to TRBJ1-2, with D perhaps TRBD1 (6 bases). Trimming shortened V by 8 bases and J by 4 bases, and 14 bases separated the two germline ends. This CDR3 has 13 residues. In germline, CDR1 is ENHRY, CDR2 SYGVKD. The CDR3 sequence is CAIRAADSYGYTF. The CDR3 DNA is TGTGCCATCCGGGCGGCGGACAGCTATGGCTACACCTTC.

The V call is TRBV5-6, the J call TRBJ2-1, with D possibly matching TRBD2 (5 bases). Trimming pared 2 bases from V and 5 bases from J, leaving 11 bases between. Germline assignment: CDR1 SGHDT and CDR2 YYEEEE. The CDR3 is made up of 14 amino acids. In DNA, the CDR3 is TGTGCCAGCAGCTTAGGGCGGCGGGACAATGAGCAGTTCTTC. Amino acid sequence: CASSLGRRDNEQFF.

Concerning this clone itself: The same CDR3 arises from other DNA sequences in this sample as well. The chain recombines TRBV19 with TRBJ1-1; D remains unclear. Germline V gene lookup returns CDR1 LNHDA and CDR2 SQIVND (reference sequence). Trimming removed 7 bases from V and 2 bases from J, with 8 bases in between. This CDR3 is built from 12 residues. CDR3 DNA sequence: TGTGCCAGTAACACCGGCAACACTGAAGCTTTCTTT. It encodes CASNTGNTEAFF.